Following are 3 T cell receptor beta chains from one sample sequenced in a study of cytomegalovirus exposure and HLA in healthy donors. The study ran its PCR with 60 Vbeta and 13 Jbeta primers. The protocol was immunoSEQ multiplex PCR, while the TCRdb copy is restricted to in-frame clones and leaves out a portion. The table includes 200,000 or so clones, over 65% detected once. Material: PBMCs. The receptors were gathered from a man between 18 and 35 years old in good health and CMV-seronegative.

The genes are TRBV6-1 and TRBJ2-7; no clear D. The CDR3 spans 9 residues. CDR1 and CDR2 from the germline V gene are MNHNS and SASEGT. V lost 10 bases and J lost 1, with 2 bases in between. CDR3 sequence reads: CATSYEQYF. CDR3 DNA sequence: TGTGCCACATCCTACGAGCAGTACTTC.

This clone was observed a single time. The CDR3 bases are TGTGCCAGCAGTTACGCCGGACAGGGTCGACGAGAAAAACTGTTTTTT. Translated: CASSYAGQGRREKLFF. J is TRBJ1-4 and V is TRBV28; 8 nucleotides line up with TRBD1. The CDR3 loop spans 16 amino acids. V lost 4 bases, J lost 8 bases, and 12 bases stayed unmatched. Germline CDR1 is MDHEN and CDR2 is SYDVKM.

The chain employs TRBV11-3 and TRBJ1-1; weak D call: TRBD1 (5 bases). The ends were cut back, 1 base at V and 8 bases at J, with 11 bases in the middle. Germline CDR1 is SGHNT and CDR2 is YENEEA. The CDR3 is 13 amino acids. The CDR3, as DNA: TGTGCCAGCAGCTTAGGTCCAGGGAACGAAGCTTTCTTT. It translates to CASSLGPGNEAFF.